This record looks at one TCR beta chain sequence and its context. This entry belongs to a study of early T cells in non-severe SARS-CoV-2 infection. In TCRdb, the 5' RACE reads were re-called with MiXCR into one record per CDR3 protein. The table includes around 80,000 distinct CDR3 sequences, approximately 13% detected once. Sample: whole blood. This clonotype was obtained from an adult who was a healthcare worker with PCR-confirmed SARS-CoV-2 infection or an uninfected control (not recorded which).

The CDR3 region has the DNA TGTGCCAGCAGCGACGTTCAGGGCTACACTGAAGCTTTCTTT. Protein product: CASSDVQGYTEAFF. V and J are TRBV6-5 and TRBJ1-1; a weak D match, TRBD1 (5 bases). The CDR3 is 14 amino acids. Between the trimmed V and J ends, which lost 6 bases and 3 bases, there was a span of 14 bases. CDR1 is MNHEY, CDR2 SVGAGI, per germline.